This T cell receptor beta chain was recovered during a study of shared clonotypes between healthy human individuals. Overall study: There were three CD4 naive, three CD4 memory, two CD8 naive and one CD8 memory plates per donor.

In the authors' methods: Junction-only sequences produced by ImmunoSEQ had no quality scores, so filtering differed. Using immunoSEQ multiplex PCR, the repertoire was profiled, and TCRdb retains in-frame clones only, with some absent. The V and J calls and the clone size are those of that table, but D and trimming were determined from the DNA. Of 2,500,000 or so clones listed, 85% to 95% were seen once; the top ten hold over 0.12%. V lost 3 bases and J lost 1, with 10 bases in between. There are 15 residues in the CDR3. In germline, CDR1 is SGHTA, CDR2 FQGNSA. The chain uses TRBV7-2 and TRBJ2-1; TRBD2 is a possible D gene (5 bases). Sequenced input: naive CD4+ T cells sorted from blood. Subset of the sample: CD45RA+ positively selected. The sequence came from a man in his late teens or twenties in good health. Here the CDR3 reads CASSFGLASYNEQFF. The CDR3 bases are TGTGCCAGCAGCTTCGGTCTAGCTTCCTACAATGAGCAGTTCTTC.